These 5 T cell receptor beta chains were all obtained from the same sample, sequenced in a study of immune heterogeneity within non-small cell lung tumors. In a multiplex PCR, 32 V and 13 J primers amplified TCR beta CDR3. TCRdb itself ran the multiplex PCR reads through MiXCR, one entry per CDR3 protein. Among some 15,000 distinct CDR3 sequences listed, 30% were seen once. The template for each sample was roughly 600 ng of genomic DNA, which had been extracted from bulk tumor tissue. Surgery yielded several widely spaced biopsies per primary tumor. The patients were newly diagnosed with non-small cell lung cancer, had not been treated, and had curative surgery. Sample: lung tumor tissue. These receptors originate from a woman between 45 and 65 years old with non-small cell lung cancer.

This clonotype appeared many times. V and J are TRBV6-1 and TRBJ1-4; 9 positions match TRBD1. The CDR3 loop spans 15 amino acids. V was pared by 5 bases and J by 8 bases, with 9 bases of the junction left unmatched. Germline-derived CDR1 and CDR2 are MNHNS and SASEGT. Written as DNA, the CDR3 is TGTGCCAGCAGTACAATACAGGGGGCGAGCGAAAAACTGTTTTTT. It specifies CASSTIQGASEKLFF.

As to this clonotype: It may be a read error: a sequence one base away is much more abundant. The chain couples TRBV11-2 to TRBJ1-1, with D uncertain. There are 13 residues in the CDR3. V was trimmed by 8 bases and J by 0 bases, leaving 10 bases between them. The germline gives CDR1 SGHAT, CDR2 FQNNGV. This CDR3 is CASGQCMNTEAFF. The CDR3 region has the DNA TGTGCCAGCGGCCAGTGCATGAACACTGAAGCTTTCTTT.

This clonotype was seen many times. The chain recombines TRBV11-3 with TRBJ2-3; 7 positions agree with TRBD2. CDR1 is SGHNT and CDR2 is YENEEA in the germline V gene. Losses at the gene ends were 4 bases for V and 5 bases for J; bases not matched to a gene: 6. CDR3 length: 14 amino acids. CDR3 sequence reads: CASSSGGTGDTQYF. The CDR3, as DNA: TGTGCCAGCAGCTCCGGGGGGACCGGAGATACGCAGTATTTT.

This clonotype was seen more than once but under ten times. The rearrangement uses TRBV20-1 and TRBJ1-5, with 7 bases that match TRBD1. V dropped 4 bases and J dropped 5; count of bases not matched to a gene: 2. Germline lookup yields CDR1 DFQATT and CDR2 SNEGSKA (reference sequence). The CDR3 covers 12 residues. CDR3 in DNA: TGCAGTGCTACCCAGGGGGATCAGCCCCAGCATTTT. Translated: CSATQGDQPQHF.

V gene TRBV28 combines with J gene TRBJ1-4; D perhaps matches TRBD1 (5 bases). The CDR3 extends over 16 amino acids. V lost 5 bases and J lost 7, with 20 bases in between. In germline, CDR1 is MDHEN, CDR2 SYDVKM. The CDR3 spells CASSKIEGRGFEKLFF. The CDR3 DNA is TGTGCCAGCAGTAAAATCGAAGGGCGGGGGTTTGAAAAACTGTTTTTT.